The clone carrying this T cell receptor (beta chain) has more than one count but fewer than ten. Its antigen is not identified. These data originate in a study of T cell responses to AZD1222 COVID-19 vaccine. After removal of 4 bases from V and 7 bases from J, the junction contained 10 bases not matched to a gene. This CDR3 comprises 15 residues. From germline, CDR1 is SGHNT and CDR2 YYREEE (reference sequence). Study outcomes and limitations: Clonal diversity may have been underestimated, and the donors were mostly white British, with more females than males. Spike-wide vaccine-associated CD4 TCRs dominated at 160-218 and 743-854.

Profiled with immunoSEQ multiplex PCR; TCRdb holds only in-frame clones, not every one. The repertoire holds about 160,000 clones, with approximately 91% as singletons. The clonotype comes from an adult in good health. The V and J genes are TRBV5-4 and TRBJ2-7; 11 nucleotides line up with TRBD1. The material sequenced was peripheral blood, taken on day 0 of AZD1222 vaccination. The CDR3 is CASSLGTGGFVEQYF. In DNA form, the CDR3 reads TGTGCCAGCAGCCTTGGGACAGGGGGATTTGTAGAGCAGTACTTC.